This T cell receptor (beta chain) stems from a study of T cell responses to AZD1222 COVID-19 vaccine. General study results and limits: Possibly, clonal diversity was underestimated; donors were largely white British and included more females.

Germline CDR1 is MGHRA and CDR2 is YSYEKL. V gave up 4 bases and J gave up 1 base, with 10 bases separating them. The CDR3 runs to 14 residues. With regard to this clone: Its antigen is still unknown.

Generated by immunoSEQ multiplex PCR, the TCRdb table keeps only in-frame clones and is missing some. This table has over 100,000 clones, around 87% appearing once. This specimen was peripheral blood, taken 28 days after the second AZD1222 dose. The J gene is TRBJ1-1, the V gene TRBV4-1, with a possible D match to TRBD1 (5 bases). The sequence derives from an adult who received the AZD1222 COVID-19 vaccine. The CDR3 nucleotides read TGCGCCAGCAGCCGGGGACTAGGGAACACTGAAGCTTTCTTT. Encoded protein: CASSRGLGNTEAFF.